Listed here are 5 T cell receptor beta chains from one sample, sequenced in a study of early T cells in non-severe SARS-CoV-2 infection. TCRdb reprocessed the 5' RACE reads with MiXCR, giving one entry per CDR3 protein. The sample records about 72,000 distinct CDR3 sequences, roughly 10% being singletons. Source material: whole blood. The origin of the receptors is an adult who was a healthcare worker with PCR-confirmed SARS-CoV-2 infection or an uninfected control (not recorded which).

This chain connects TRBV19 to TRBJ2-3; TRBD2 agrees at 9 bases. CDR1 and CDR2 from the germline V gene are LNHDA and SQIVND (reference sequence). The ends lost 9 bases at V and 5 bases at J; junction bases unmatched: 6. The CDR3 length is 13 residues. The CDR3: CASVAGGRDTQYF. In nucleotides, the CDR3 is TGTGCCAGCGTCGCGGGGGGGCGAGATACGCAGTATTTT.

This clonotype turned up a few times. Written as DNA, the CDR3 is TGTGCCAGCCGCCGGGACACTGGAAACACCATATATTTT. Amino acids: CASRRDTGNTIYF. V is TRBV2 and J is TRBJ1-3; perhaps TRBD1 as D (6 bases). Looked up from germline, CDR1 is SNHLY and CDR2 is FYNNEI. This CDR3 region has 13 residues. The ends were cut back, 8 bases at V and 2 bases at J, with 10 bases in the middle.

A few counts support this clonotype. The chain links TRBV5-1 to TRBJ2-7; TRBD1 aligns across 10 bases. V was clipped by 6 bases and J by 0 bases; unmatched bases: 3. The CDR3 sequence is 14 residues long. Germline loops: CDR1 SGHRS, CDR2 YFSETQ. In DNA form, the CDR3 reads TGCGCCAGCACCTGGACAGGGGGCTCCTACGAGCAGTACTTC. Protein: CASTWTGGSYEQYF.

This clonotype appeared many times. This chain connects TRBV20-1 to TRBJ2-2; TRBD2 matches 7 bases. Germline trimming cut 7 bases from V and 3 bases from J; bases unmatched to any gene: 5. The CDR3 consists of 13 residues. Germline CDR1 DFQATT, CDR2 SNEGSKA (reference sequence). The CDR3 reads CSVIREDTGELFF. The CDR3 bases are TGCAGTGTAATCCGGGAGGACACCGGGGAGCTGTTTTTT.

A few counts support this clonotype. The chain recombines TRBV12-3 or TRBV12-4 with TRBJ2-1, with 8 bases that match TRBD1. This CDR3 comprises 15 residues. The V and J ends lost 6 bases and 5 bases, in that order; junction bases with no gene match: 9. DNA of the CDR3: TGTGCCAGCAGATGGACAGGGAATATCGACAATGAGCAGTTCTTC. It specifies CASRWTGNIDNEQFF.